This T cell receptor beta chain was identified during a study of cytomegalovirus exposure and HLA in healthy donors. Study-wide results and caveats: The tendency of first-cohort TCR clusters to co-occur in the roughly 120 validation repertoires was the finding of a later analysis. Among TCR beta chains, those listed as cytomegalovirus-associated numbered approximately 150.

Profiled with immunoSEQ multiplex PCR; TCRdb holds only in-frame clones, not every one. This sample carries about 160,000 clones, 85% to 90% of them seen once, and the ten largest clones take about 9.4%. V was cut by 6 bases and J by 4 bases, with 8 bases left in between. This CDR3 contains 12 residues. Germline CDR1 reads SNHLY; CDR2 reads FYNNEI. Worth noting for this clone: Its antigen remains unknown.

The sequence derives from a woman between 18 and 29 years old in good health and CMV-seropositive. Material for sequencing was PBMCs. The rearrangement uses TRBV2 and TRBJ2-3; D uncertain. The CDR3 nucleotides are TGTGCCAGCAGACTCTTGGCAGATACGCAGTATTTT. Translated: CASRLLADTQYF. Complete variable domain (other parts from reference TRBV2 and TRBJ2-3): EPEVTQTPSHQVTQMGQEVILRCVPISNHLYFYWYRQILGQKVEFLVSFYNNEISEKSEIFDDQFSVERPDGSNFTLKIRSTKLEDSAMYFCASRLLADTQYFGPGTRLTVL.